This TCR beta chain was retrieved from a study of cytomegalovirus exposure and HLA in healthy donors (dated by TCRdb to 2016 to 2017). The study in broad terms: According to an earlier analysis of around 600 of the donors, 150 million to 200 million T cells yielded roughly 100 million unique TCR beta sequences and 276 Gb of sequence data. Across about 380 genotyped donors of the cohort, an average of roughly 230,000 unique TCR beta nucleotide sequences per donor were sequenced, and approximately 17% of those sequences were non-productive. In addition to the first cohort of 500 to 850 subjects, a separate validation cohort of 120 different subjects was used. In a later genetic analysis, genome-wide SNP genotypes for about 55% of the roughly 700 donors were used, and that subset was treated as a discovery cohort. Donor age, sex, ethnicity and CMV serostatus were compiled alongside the repertoire data. The number of typed donors differed by locus: about 629-630 for A, B, C, DRB1 and DQB1; some 500 for DQA1; roughly 600 for DPA1; and about 470 for DPB1. The genetic ancestry cluster associated with self-reported Caucasian donors included 65% to 90% of the roughly 380 genotyped donors. To predict cytomegalovirus infection status, the study combined high-throughput TCR immunosequencing, statistical association of individual TCRs with disease status, and machine learning. In the later analysis, no new phenotypic data were used to find candidate immune exposures; instead, reliance was placed on TCR beta sequences and their occurrence across donors. An earlier analysis of fewer than 750 of the donors used high-throughput TCR beta sequencing to judge whether each TCR beta V gene segment behaved as functional or pseudogenic. The study aimed to test whether signatures of past pathogen exposure could be identified by cataloging public T cell receptors. A later analysis re-analyzed previously published TCR beta repertoires from 660 or so donors and added high-resolution HLA genotyping to study TCR occurrence patterns. Roughly 300 gigabases of sequencing data and 78 million or so unique TCR sequences were included in an early release covering roughly 700 HLA-typed donors. The T cell repertoires of around 670 subjects were profiled by immunosequencing and related to cytomegalovirus serostatus. Every repertoire in the discovery cohort had been generated on one and the same sequencing platform. Several DR-DQ haplotypes were handled as single units for association and clustering because linkage in the cohort was strong. Class I and class II HLA loci were covered by the typing at four-digit resolution. The study at large found these results: CMV serostatus was the only immune exposure information available for the cohort. Roughly uniform sequencing depth across donors was assumed in presence/absence analyses, although this assumption may not hold. A few of the identified cytomegalovirus-associated TCR beta chains were confirmed in vitro to be specific for cytomegalovirus antigens. Only TCR beta chains were sequenced in this cohort, and the absence of alpha or paired-chain data limited detectable features. A cluster of highly shared sequence variants was judged likely to represent a technical artifact of the sequencing pipeline. An earlier analysis of approximately 600 of the donors showed that most TCR beta V segments appeared in productive rearrangements either about 87% or about 30% of the time, which broadly matched IMGT annotations. The study listed 164 TCR beta chains as associated with cytomegalovirus. It was suggested by the authors that the approach could potentially be generalized to other disease states and immunological phenotypes. Strong co-occurrence of HLA alleles, especially DR and DQ, made assigning TCR associations to individual alleles difficult. Because HLA typing was unavailable for some donors at each locus, only the typed subset was used in association tests. Linkage disequilibrium might explain the correlated functional status among segregating V segments, but an unknown experimental factor could not be ruled out. Several of the top co-occurrence clusters appeared to be linked to parvovirus B19, influenza, CMV and Epstein-Barr virus, according to a later analysis. The classifier was reported to diagnose cytomegalovirus status with high specificity and sensitivity in both the original and validation cohorts. The earlier analysis of approximately 540 of the donors excluded roughly 17 rarely observed V segments, including chromosome 9 orphons, because counts were too low. An association between a missense DCLRE1C variant and V-gene and J-gene trimming of TCR beta chains was found in a later genetic analysis and replicated in an independent cohort. A later analysis found that TCR association rates varied across HLA loci, with DRB1 alleles showing the most associated TCRs and HLA-C alleles the fewest. In a later genetic analysis, fewer N-insertions in productive TCRs were reported among donors in an Asian-associated ancestry cluster than the approximately 710-donor mean. Most TCR sequences were seen in very few donors, while some public TCRs were found in many individuals. In a later analysis, HLA-associated TCR beta chains were found to be more clonally expanded and to have lower generation probabilities than equally common non-associated chains. At a false discovery rate of 0.05, a later analysis linked around 17,000 TCR beta sequences to specific HLA alleles. Because the 87-base-pair reads could not distinguish some IMGT-functional V segments, including TRBV6-2 and TRBV6-3, those segments were excluded. A further reported finding was that TCR beta sequences accurately predicted the HLA-A and HLA-B alleles for most subjects in the first cohort. According to a later analysis, most CMV-associated TCR beta chains appeared to be HLA-restricted, and the HLA associations seemed to be driven largely by CMV exposure.

This clone was detected once. Its antigen remains undetermined. It has no much larger one-base neighbor in the sample; base qualities were not kept. In the same sample, other DNA sequences code for this CDR3. Libraries came from the immunoSEQ multiplex PCR assay. For the multiplex PCR, a mixture combining 60 forward primers for TCR Vbeta segments and 13 reverse primers for TCR Jbeta segments was used. The CDR3 region of rearranged TCR beta genes was amplified from genomic DNA with a multiplex PCR assay. The Illumina HiSeq System was used to sequence the amplified TCR beta libraries as 87-base-pair reads. The authors' analysis ran thus. Across the 700 or so repertoires, a later analysis counted tens of millions of unique TCR beta chains, around 11 million of which were shared by at least two donors. To remove PCR and sequencing errors, raw reads were error-corrected and collapsed into unique sequences using a nearest-neighbor algorithm that merged closely related sequences. Alignment of CDR3 sequences to IMGT reference sequences was used to assign V, D and J gene segments. Each retained sequence needed at least a six-nucleotide match to both a V gene segment and a J gene segment. Rearrangements were called productive when the CDR3 lacked stop codons and stayed in frame with V and J; all others were non-productive. CDR3 was defined by IMGT convention, running from the second conserved V-encoded cysteine to the conserved J-encoded phenylalanine. Sequences without an unambiguous match to a single V gene segment were excluded from the earlier analysis of several hundred of the donors. In an earlier analysis of some 590 of the donors, V segments were called functional above 56.7% productive rearrangements and were called segregating when the between-donor standard deviation exceeded 5%. A statistical classification framework was built to diagnose cytomegalovirus status from the catalog of TCR beta chain sequences. A later analysis assigned V and J genes by comparing TCR nucleotide sequences with IMGT/GENE-DB human TR gene sequences. The TCRdist pipeline was used in a later analysis to assign CDR3 sequences and most-parsimonious VDJ recombination scenarios. In a later analysis, every TCR beta chain was defined by the combination of its CDR3 amino acid sequence and its V-gene family, and reads without a unique V-gene family were dropped. As a way to deal with suspected cross-contamination and a sequencing artifact, a later analysis dropped 500 to 700 nucleotide sequences that were highly shared and had low generation probability. In a later analysis, a clonal expansion index was calculated for each public chain from normalized within-repertoire ranks of inferred template counts. In a later analysis, generation probabilities were computed with a VDJ recombination model fitted to out-of-frame rearrangements, and the resulting probabilities were checked against IGoR. In a later analysis, TCR-TCR, TCR-HLA and TCR-CMV co-occurrence was scored with hypergeometric tests, and a repertoire-size bias correction was applied to TCR pairs. A later analysis estimated false discovery rates by permuting HLA or CMV assignments 20 times. In a later analysis, co-occurring TCRs were grouped with DBSCAN, and TCRdist sequence similarity was added when clustering was performed within HLA-allele-positive subsets. Co-occurrence clustering excluded repertoires with fewer than 30,000 or more than 120,000 public chains, plus five with anomalous nucleotide sharing. The source is immuneACCESS, and TCRdb retained only in-frame sequences with V and J called. Part of the clones is not carried over; for the studies checked, unresolved V genes explain less than half of this, and the remainder is unexplained. V and J calls and clone size come straight from that table; D and trimming were deduced from the DNA. Recorded for this sample are roughly 200,000 clones; around 87% of them occurred a single time. Around 0.99% of the sample belongs to the ten largest clones.

The CDR3 contains 14 residues, cysteine and phenylalanine counted. Only CDR3 DNA remains: 42 bases, in frame from the first base. Trimming at the junction amounts to 2 bases on V and 3 bases on J, and the germline ends lie 9 bases apart. Sequences MDHEN (CDR1) and SYDVKM (CDR2) are obtained from the germline V gene. In total, approximately 690 healthy bone marrow donors made up the cohort. All cohort members were sampled while nominally healthy, although unrecorded immune exposures were likely present. The donor was CMV seronegative and belonged to the group of 352 seronegative cohort members. Each donor provided a peripheral blood sample, and peripheral blood mononuclear cells were used for TCR beta sequencing. The Qiagen DNeasy Blood Extraction Kit was used to extract genomic DNA from the blood cell samples.

The rearrangement combines TRBV28 with TRBJ2-3; a weak D assignment points to TRBD1 (6 bases agree). Sequenced material: PBMCs. The receptor's source is a boy aged 2-9 years in good health and CMV-seronegative. The CDR3 has the sequence CASSLGQGTDTQYF. The nucleotide sequence reads TGTGCCAGCAGTTTAGGGCAGGGGACAGATACGCAGTATTTT.